This T cell receptor (beta chain) was captured by sequencing in a study of blood T cell repertoires in COVID-19. For the study at large: Specimens from acute and convalescent COVID-19 originated in the United States, Italy and Spain. Sources were T cells, B-cell-depleted T cells, or PBMCs; the material itself was cDNA or gDNA.

The CDR3 is 17 amino acids. The V end was cut by 5 bases, the J end by 0 bases, with 14 bases between. Germline V lookup: CDR1 SGHTA, CDR2 FQGNSA. Authors' data handling: Nucleated cell number was recorded as an estimate derived from reference gene primer amplification. Produced via immunoSEQ multiplex PCR; TCRdb's table is partial and in-frame only. V and J calls and clone size follow that table, whereas D and trimming were derived from the DNA. This table holds over 150,000 clones, around 82% found once. The sequencing input was peripheral blood. The TCR comes from a woman over 75 with acute or convalescent COVID-19. The chain uses TRBV7-2 and TRBJ2-6, with TRBD2 as a possible D gene (7 bases). The CDR3 bases are TGTGCCAGCAGCCGGAGGGGAGGGGGCTCTGGGGCCAACGTCCTGACTTTC. Protein product: CASSRRGGGSGANVLTF.